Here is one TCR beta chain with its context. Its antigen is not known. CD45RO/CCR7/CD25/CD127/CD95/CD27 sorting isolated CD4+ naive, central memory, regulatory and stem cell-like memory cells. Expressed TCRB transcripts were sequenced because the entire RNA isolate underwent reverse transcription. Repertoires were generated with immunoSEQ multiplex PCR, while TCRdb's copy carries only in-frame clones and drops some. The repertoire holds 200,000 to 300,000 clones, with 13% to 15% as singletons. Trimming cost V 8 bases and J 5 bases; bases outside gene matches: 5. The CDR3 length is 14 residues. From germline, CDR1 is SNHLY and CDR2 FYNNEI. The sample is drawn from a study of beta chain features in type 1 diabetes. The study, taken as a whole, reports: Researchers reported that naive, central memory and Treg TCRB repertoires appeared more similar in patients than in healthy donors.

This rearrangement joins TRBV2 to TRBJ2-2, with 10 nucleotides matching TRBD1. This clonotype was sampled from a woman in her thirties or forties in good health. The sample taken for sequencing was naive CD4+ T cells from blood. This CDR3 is CASSRTGGTGELFF. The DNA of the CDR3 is TGTGCCAGCTCGAGGACAGGGGGAACCGGGGAGCTGTTTTTT.